This T cell receptor (beta chain) came from a study of Ad26.COV2.S vaccination and SARS-CoV-2 variants. Study in general: Intramuscularly, Ad26.COV2.S was given either once or twice, 56 days apart. Study results and caveats: Researchers cautioned that TCR breadth and depth analyses may have underestimated total T cell responses.

Germline-derived CDR1 and CDR2 are SNHLY and FYNNEI. This CDR3 is 17 amino acids long. The V gene end was trimmed by 8 bases and the J gene end by 4 bases; junction bases not matched to a gene: 17. Treatment noted: around 19 received Ad26.COV2.S at low or high dose, single or two shots; a few received placebo; per-sample allocation not given. On day 63 after the first injection, vaccine and placebo recipients gave samples. Profiling relied on immunoSEQ multiplex PCR, and the TCRdb table lists in-frame clones only, not all of them. The sample yields roughly 450,000 clones, 75% to 95% seen once. Of note for this clone: Its antigen remains unidentified.

The sequencing used peripheral blood, collected in a trial of Ad26.COV2.S vaccine versus placebo. The clonotype comes from a person between 18 and 65 years old who received the Ad26.COV2.S COVID-19 vaccine or a placebo. The rearrangement uses TRBV2 and TRBJ2-3, with 8 bases identical to TRBD1. The CDR3 bases are TGTGCCAGCGTTGACGGACAGGGAGTTTGGCTTGCAGATACGCAGTATTTT. Protein: CASVDGQGVWLADTQYF.